This T cell receptor beta chain was identified during a study of Ad26.COV2.S vaccination and SARS-CoV-2 variants. Whole-study context: Enrolled in COV1001, the donor was in the Ad26.COV2.S trial arm, which received the vaccine. Ad26.COV2.S, an intramuscular injection, was given once or twice 56 days apart.

Assay: immunoSEQ multiplex PCR; the TCRdb copy retains only in-frame clones and omits some. The sample has about 320,000 clones, just over 85% seen once. Treatment specified: 19 received Ad26.COV2.S at low or high dose, single or two shots; a few received placebo; per-sample allocation not given. Sampling was done on day 63 after the first vaccine or placebo injection. This clone was picked up one time. The trim removed 2 bases at V and 5 bases at J, leaving 9 bases unmatched. CDR3 length: 16 residues. Looked up from germline, CDR1 is SGDLS and CDR2 is YYNGEE. The material was peripheral blood, obtained in a trial of Ad26.COV2.S vaccine versus placebo. The TCR comes from a person aged 18-60 years who received the Ad26.COV2.S COVID-19 vaccine or a placebo. The chain is built from TRBV9 and TRBJ2-5; 10 positions agree with TRBD2. CDR3 residues: CASSVSGGNLMETQYF. For the CDR3, the DNA is TGTGCCAGCAGCGTTAGCGGGGGGAATCTGATGGAGACCCAGTACTTC.